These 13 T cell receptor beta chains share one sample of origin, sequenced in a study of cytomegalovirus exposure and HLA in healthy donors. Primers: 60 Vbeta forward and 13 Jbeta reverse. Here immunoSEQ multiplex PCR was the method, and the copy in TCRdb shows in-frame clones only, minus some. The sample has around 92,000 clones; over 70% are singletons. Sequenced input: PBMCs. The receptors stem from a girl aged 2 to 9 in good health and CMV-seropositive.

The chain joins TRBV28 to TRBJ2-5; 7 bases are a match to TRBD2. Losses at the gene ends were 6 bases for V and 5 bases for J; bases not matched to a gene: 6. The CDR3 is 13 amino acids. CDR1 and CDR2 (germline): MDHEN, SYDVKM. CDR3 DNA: TGTGCCAGCAGGACGGGAGGCGGGGAGACCCAGTACTTC. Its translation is CASRTGGGETQYF.

CDR3 sequence (DNA): TGTGCCAGCAGTGAATCGGGAGTGCCGAAGCCCCAGCATTTT. Encoded protein: CASSESGVPKPQHF. The chain uses TRBV6-1 and TRBJ1-5; D is ambiguous. The CDR3 contains 14 residues. Trimming stripped 2 bases from V and 8 bases from J, with 13 bases between. Germline V gene data show CDR1 as MNHNS and CDR2 as SASEGT.

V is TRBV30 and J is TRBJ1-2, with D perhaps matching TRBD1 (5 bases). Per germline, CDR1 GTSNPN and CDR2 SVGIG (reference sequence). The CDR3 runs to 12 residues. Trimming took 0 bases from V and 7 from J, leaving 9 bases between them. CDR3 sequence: CAWSVGGFGYTF. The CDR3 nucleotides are TGTGCCTGGAGTGTGGGGGGTTTTGGCTACACCTTC.

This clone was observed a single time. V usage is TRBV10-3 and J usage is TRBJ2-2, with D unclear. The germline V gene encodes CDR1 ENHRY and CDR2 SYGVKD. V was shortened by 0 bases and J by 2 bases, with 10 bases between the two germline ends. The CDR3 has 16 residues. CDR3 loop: CAISESKSLNTGELFF. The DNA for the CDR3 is TGTGCCATCAGTGAGTCGAAAAGCCTTAACACCGGGGAGCTGTTTTTT.

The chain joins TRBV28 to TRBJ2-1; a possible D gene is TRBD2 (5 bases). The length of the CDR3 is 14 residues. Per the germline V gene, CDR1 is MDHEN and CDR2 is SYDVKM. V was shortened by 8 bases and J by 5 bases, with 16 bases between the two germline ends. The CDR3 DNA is TGTGCCAGCCGGGGTGTCGGCCGGGACAATGAGCAGTTCTTC. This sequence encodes CASRGVGRDNEQFF.

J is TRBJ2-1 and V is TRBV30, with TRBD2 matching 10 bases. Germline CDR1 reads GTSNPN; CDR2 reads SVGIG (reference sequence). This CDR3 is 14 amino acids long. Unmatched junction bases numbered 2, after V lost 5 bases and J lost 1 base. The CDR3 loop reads CAWETSGSYNEQFF. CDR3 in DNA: TGTGCCTGGGAGACTAGCGGGTCCTACAATGAGCAGTTCTTC.

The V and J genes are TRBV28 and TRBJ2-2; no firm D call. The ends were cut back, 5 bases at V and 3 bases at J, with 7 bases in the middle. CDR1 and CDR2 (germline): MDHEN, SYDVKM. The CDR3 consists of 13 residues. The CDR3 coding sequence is TGTGCCAGCAGTACGGTCTACACCGGGGAGCTGTTTTTT. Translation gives CASSTVYTGELFF.

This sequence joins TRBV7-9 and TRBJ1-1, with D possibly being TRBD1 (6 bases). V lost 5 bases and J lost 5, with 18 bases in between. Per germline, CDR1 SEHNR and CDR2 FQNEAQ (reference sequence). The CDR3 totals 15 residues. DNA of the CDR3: TGTGCCAGCAGCCCTGCCGGACAGTCATGGACTGAAGCTTTCTTT. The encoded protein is CASSPAGQSWTEAFF.

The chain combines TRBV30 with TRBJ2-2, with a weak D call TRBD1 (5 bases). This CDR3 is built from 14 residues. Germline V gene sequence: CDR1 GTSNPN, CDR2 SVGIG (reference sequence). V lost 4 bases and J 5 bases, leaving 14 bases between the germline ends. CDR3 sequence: CAWKKGFGTGELFF. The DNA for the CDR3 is TGTGCCTGGAAAAAGGGGTTCGGGACCGGGGAGCTGTTTTTT.

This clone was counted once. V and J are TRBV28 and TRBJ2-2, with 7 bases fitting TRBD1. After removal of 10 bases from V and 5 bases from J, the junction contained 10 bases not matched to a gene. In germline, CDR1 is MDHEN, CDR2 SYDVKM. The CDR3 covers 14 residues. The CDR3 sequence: CATSSTGVTGELFF. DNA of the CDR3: TGTGCCACCTCGTCCACAGGGGTAACCGGGGAGCTGTTTTTT.

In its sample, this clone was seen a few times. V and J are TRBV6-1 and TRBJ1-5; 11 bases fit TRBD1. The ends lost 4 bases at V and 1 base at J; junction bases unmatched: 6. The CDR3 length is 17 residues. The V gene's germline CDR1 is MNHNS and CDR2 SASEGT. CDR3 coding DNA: TGTGCCAGCAGTGGGGACAGGGGGATGGTGAGCAATCAGCCCCAGCATTTT. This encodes CASSGDRGMVSNQPQHF.

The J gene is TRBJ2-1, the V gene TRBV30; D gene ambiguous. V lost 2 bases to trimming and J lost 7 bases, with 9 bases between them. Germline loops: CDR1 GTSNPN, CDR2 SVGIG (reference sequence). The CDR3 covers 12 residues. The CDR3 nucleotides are TGTGCCTGGAGTCATCCCGAGAATGAGCAGTTCTTC. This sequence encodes CAWSHPENEQFF.

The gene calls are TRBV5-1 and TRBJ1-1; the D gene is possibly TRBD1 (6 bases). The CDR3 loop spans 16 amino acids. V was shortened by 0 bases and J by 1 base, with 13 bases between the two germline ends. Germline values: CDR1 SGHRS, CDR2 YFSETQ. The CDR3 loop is CASSLGYSDRNTEAFF. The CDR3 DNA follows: TGCGCCAGCAGCTTGGGATATTCGGACAGGAACACTGAAGCTTTCTTT.